This T cell receptor (beta chain) was retrieved from a study of Ad26.COV2.S vaccination and SARS-CoV-2 variants. Study observations and caveats: CD8+ and CD4+ T cells specific for spike reportedly responded with substantial breadth after vaccination.

The CDR3 is 16 amino acids. With 5 bases clipped from V and 4 bases from J, the junction kept 10 bases outside the gene matches. The germline V gene has CDR1 MNHEY and CDR2 SVGEGT. The repertoire was sequenced with immunoSEQ multiplex PCR; TCRdb's copy has only in-frame clones and lacks some. The table has about 350,000 clones, roughly 84% seen once. This clone was observed once. As yet, its antigen is unknown. As to treatment: 15 to 20 received Ad26.COV2.S at low or high dose, single or two shots; about five received placebo; per-sample allocation not given. The samples were gathered on day 63 after the first injection of vaccine or placebo. This vaccine is an Ad26 vector that expresses the Wuhan-strain SARS-CoV-2 spike.

The TCR originated in a person between 18 and 65 years old who received the Ad26.COV2.S COVID-19 vaccine or a placebo. The V call is TRBV6-2 or TRBV6-3, the J call TRBJ2-1, with 8 bases aligning to TRBD1. The starting material was peripheral blood, obtained in a trial of Ad26.COV2.S vaccine versus placebo. CDR3 sequence: CASSTRQGRSYNEQFF. CDR3 sequence (DNA): TGTGCCAGCAGTACTCGACAGGGGCGTTCATACAATGAGCAGTTCTTC.